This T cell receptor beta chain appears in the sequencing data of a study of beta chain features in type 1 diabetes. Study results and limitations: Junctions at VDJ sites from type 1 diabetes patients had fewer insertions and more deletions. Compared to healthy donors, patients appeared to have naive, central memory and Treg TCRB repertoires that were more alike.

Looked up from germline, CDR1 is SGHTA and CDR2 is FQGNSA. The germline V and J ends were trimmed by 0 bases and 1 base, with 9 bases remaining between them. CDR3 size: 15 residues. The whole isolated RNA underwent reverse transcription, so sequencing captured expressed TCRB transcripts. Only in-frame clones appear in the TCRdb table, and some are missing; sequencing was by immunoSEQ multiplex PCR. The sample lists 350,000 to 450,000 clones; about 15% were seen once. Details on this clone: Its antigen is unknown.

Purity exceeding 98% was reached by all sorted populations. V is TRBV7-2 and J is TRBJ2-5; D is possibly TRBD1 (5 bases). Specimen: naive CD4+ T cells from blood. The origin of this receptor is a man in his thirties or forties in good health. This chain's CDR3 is CASSLAGRAQETQYF. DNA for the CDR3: TGTGCCAGCAGCTTAGCGGGGCGCGCCCAAGAGACCCAGTACTTC.